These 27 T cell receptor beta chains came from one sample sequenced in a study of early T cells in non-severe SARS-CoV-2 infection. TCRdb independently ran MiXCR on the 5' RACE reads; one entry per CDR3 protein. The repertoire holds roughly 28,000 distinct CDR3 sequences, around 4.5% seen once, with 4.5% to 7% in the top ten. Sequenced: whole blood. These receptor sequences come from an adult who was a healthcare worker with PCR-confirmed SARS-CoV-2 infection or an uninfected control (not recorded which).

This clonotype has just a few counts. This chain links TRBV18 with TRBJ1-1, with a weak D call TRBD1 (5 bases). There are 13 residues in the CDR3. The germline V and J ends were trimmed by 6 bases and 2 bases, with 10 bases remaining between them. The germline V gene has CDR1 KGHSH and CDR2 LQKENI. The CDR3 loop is CASSPTGNTEAFF. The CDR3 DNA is TGTGCCAGCTCCCCTACAGGTAACACTGAAGCTTTCTTT.

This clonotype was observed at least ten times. Written as DNA, the CDR3 is TGTGCCAGCAGTTACTCGAAGGGCAACTATGGCTACACCTTC. Translating gives CASSYSKGNYGYTF. This chain joins TRBV6-6 and TRBJ1-2; D is uncertain. Germline loops: CDR1 MNHNY, CDR2 SVGAGI (reference sequence). The CDR3 has 14 amino acids. V was trimmed by 0 bases and J by 2 bases, leaving 7 bases between them.

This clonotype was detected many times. CDR3 loop: CASSFRRGANYGYTF. DNA for the CDR3: TGTGCCAGTAGTTTCCGACGCGGAGCTAACTATGGCTACACCTTC. The V call is TRBV19, the J call TRBJ1-2; D is unclear. The CDR3 totals 15 residues. V shed 5 bases and J shed 0 bases, with 13 bases lying between them. Per germline, CDR1 LNHDA and CDR2 SQIVND (reference sequence).

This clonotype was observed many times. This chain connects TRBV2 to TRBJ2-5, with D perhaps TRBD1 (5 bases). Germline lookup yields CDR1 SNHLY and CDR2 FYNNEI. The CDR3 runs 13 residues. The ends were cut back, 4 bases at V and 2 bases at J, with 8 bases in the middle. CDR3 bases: TGTGCCAGCAGTGCCAGGGAACAAGAGACCCAGTACTTC. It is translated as CASSAREQETQYF.

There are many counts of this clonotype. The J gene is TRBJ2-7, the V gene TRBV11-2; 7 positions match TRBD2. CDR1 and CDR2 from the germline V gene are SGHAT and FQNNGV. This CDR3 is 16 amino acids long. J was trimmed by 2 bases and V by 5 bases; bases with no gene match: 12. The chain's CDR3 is CASSPLRREGTYEQYF. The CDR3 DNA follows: TGTGCCAGCAGCCCACTACGTAGGGAGGGTACCTACGAGCAGTACTTC.

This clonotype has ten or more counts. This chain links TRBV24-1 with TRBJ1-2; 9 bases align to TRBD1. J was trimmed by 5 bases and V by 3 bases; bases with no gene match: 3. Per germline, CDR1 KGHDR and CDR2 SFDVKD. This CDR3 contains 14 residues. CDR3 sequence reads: CATSDATGGYGYTF. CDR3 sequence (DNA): TGTGCCACCAGTGATGCGACAGGGGGGTATGGCTACACCTTC.

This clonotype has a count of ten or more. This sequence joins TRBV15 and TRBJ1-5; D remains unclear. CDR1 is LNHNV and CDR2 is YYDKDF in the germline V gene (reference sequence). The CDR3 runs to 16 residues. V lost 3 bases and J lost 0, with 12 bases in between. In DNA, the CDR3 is TGTGCCACCAGCAGCGGGTACGCGGATAGCAATCAGCCCCAGCATTTT. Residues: CATSSGYADSNQPQHF.

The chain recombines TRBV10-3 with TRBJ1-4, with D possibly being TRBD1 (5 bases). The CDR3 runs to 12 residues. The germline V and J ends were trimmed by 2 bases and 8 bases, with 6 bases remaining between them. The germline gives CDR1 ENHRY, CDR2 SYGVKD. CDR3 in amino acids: CAISEGAEKLFF. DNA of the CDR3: TGTGCCATCAGTGAGGGGGCGGAAAAACTGTTTTTT.

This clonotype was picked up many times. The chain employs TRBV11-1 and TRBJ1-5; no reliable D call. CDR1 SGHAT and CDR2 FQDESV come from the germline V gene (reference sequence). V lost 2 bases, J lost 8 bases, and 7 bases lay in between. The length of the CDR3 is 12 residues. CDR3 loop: CASSLLPEPQHF. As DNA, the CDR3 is TGTGCCAGCAGCTTACTTCCGGAGCCCCAGCATTTT.

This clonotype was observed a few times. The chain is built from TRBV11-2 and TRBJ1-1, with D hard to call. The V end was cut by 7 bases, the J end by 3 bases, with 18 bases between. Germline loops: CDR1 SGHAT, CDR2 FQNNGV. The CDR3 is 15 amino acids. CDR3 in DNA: TGTGCCAGCACCAATACTTTCGCCTCTTACACTGAAGCTTTCTTT. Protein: CASTNTFASYTEAFF.

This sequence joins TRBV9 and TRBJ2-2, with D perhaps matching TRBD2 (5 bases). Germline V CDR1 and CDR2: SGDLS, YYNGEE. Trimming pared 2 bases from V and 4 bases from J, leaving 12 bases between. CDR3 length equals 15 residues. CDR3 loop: CASSVSVSTTGELFF. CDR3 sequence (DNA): TGTGCCAGCAGCGTTAGCGTTTCTACCACCGGGGAGCTGTTTTTT.

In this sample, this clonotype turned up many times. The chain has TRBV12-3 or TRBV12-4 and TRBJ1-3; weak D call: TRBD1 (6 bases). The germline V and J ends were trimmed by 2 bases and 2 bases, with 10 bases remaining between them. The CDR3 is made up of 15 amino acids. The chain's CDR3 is CASSLKQGTGNTIYF. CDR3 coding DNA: TGTGCCAGCAGTTTAAAACAGGGCACTGGAAACACCATATATTTT.

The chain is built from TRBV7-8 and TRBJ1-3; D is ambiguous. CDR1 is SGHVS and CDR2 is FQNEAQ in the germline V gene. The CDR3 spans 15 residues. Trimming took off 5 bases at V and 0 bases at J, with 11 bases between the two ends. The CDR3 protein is CASSPDRSSGNTIYF. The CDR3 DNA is TGTGCCAGCAGCCCAGACCGCAGCTCTGGAAACACCATATATTTT.

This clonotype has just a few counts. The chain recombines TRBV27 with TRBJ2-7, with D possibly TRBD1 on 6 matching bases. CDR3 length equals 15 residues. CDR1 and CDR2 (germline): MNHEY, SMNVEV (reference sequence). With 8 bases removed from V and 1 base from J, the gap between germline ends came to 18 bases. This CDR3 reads CASSATGHPSYEQYF. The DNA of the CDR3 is TGTGCCAGCTCCGCGACAGGACATCCTTCCTACGAGCAGTACTTC.

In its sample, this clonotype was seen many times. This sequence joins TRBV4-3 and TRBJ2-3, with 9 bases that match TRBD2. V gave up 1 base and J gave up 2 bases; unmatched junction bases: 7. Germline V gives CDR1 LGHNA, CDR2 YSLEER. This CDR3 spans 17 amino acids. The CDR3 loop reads CASSQGLAGGLTDTQYF. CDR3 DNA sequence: TGCGCCAGCAGCCAAGGCCTCGCGGGGGGGCTCACAGATACGCAGTATTTT.

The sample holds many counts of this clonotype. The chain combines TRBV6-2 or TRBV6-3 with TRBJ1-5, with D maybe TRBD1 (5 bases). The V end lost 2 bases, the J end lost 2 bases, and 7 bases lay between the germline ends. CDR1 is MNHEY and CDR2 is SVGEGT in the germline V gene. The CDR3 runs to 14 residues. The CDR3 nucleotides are TGTGCCAGCAGTTACATGACAGGCAATCAGCCCCAGCATTTT. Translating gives CASSYMTGNQPQHF.

CDR3 in amino acids: CASSLDTEAFF. The CDR3 bases are TGTGCCAGCAGTTTAGACACTGAAGCTTTCTTT. This chain joins TRBV12-3 or TRBV12-4 and TRBJ1-1, with no clear D. V shed 1 base and J shed 3 bases, with 0 bases lying between them. The CDR3 loop spans 11 amino acids.

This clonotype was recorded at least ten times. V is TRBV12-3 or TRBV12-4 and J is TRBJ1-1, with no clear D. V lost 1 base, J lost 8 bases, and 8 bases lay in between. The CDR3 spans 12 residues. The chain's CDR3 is CASSLEGPEAFF. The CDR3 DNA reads TGTGCCAGCAGTTTAGAAGGGCCAGAAGCTTTCTTT.

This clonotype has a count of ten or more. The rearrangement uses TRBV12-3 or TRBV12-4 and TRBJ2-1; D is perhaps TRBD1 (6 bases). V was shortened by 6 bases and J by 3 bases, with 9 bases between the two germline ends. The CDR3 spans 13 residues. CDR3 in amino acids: CASREDSYNEQFF. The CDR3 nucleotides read TGTGCCAGCAGAGAGGACAGCTACAATGAGCAGTTCTTC.

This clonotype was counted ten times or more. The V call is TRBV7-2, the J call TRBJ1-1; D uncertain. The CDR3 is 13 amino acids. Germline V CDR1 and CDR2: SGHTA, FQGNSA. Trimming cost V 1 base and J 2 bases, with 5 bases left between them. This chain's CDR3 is CASSLEKNTEAFF. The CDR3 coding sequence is TGTGCCAGCAGCTTAGAGAAAAACACTGAAGCTTTCTTT.

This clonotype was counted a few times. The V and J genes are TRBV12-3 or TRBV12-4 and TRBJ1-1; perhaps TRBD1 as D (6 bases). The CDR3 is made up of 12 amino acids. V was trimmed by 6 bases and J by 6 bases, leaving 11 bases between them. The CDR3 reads CASSTGFPEAFF. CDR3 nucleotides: TGTGCCAGCAGCACAGGGTTCCCTGAAGCTTTCTTT.

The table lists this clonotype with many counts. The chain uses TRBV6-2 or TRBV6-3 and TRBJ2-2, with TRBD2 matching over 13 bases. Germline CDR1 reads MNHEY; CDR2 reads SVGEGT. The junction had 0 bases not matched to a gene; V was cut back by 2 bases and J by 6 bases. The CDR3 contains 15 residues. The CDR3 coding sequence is TGTGCCAGCAGTTACGGACTAGCGGGGGCCGGGGAGCTGTTTTTT. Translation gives CASSYGLAGAGELFF.

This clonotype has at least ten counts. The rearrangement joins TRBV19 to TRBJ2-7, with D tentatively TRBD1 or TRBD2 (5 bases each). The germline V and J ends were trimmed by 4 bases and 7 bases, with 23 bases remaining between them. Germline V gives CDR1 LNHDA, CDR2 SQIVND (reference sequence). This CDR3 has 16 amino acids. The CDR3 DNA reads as TGTGCCAGTAGTACAACCGGGGCCCGGTACGCACGGGAGCAGTACTTC. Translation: CASSTTGARYAREQYF.

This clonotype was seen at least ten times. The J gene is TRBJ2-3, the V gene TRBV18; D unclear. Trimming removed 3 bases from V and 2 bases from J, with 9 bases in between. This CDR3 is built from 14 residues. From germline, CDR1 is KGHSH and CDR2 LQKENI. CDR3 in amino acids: CASSPLRDTDTQYF. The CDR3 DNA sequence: TGTGCCAGCTCACCTCTTAGGGACACAGATACGCAGTATTTT.

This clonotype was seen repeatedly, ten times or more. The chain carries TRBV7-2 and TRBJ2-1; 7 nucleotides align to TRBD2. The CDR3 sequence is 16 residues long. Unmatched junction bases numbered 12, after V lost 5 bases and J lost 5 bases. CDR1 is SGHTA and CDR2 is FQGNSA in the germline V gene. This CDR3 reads CASSPPFGAGDNEQFF. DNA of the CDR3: TGTGCCAGCAGCCCACCCTTTGGGGCGGGGGACAATGAGCAGTTCTTC.

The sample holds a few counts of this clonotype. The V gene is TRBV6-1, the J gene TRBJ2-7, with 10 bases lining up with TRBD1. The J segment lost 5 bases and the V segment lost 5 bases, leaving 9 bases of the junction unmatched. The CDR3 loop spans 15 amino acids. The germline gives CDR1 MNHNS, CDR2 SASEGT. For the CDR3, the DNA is TGTGCCAGCAGTCATCGACAGGGGGCCTCGGACGAGCAGTACTTC. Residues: CASSHRQGASDEQYF.

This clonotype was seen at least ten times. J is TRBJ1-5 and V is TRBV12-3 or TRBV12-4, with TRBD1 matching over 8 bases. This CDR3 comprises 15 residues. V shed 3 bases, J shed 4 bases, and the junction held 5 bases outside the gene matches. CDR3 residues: CASSFQGARNQPQHF. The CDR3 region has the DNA TGTGCCAGCAGTTTTCAGGGGGCGCGGAATCAGCCCCAGCATTTT.